Below, one T cell receptor beta chain is given with its context. Sequencing used immunoSEQ multiplex PCR; TCRdb keeps in-frame clones, though not all of them. This sample has about 90,000 clones, with less than 90% found just once. This record belongs to a study of glioma-infiltrating T cells after dendritic cell vaccination. Time point given: after dendritic cell vaccination, including at tumor progression/relapse. Germline CDR1 is SGDLS and CDR2 is YYNGEE. With 3 bases clipped from V and 3 bases from J, the junction kept 4 bases outside the gene matches. The CDR3 extends over 14 amino acids. V gene TRBV9 combines with J gene TRBJ2-7; 9 bases agree with TRBD1. The clonotype comes from a human donor with glioblastoma. The sequenced sample was blood, obtained after dendritic cell vaccination. DNA for the CDR3: TGTGCCAGCAGCGCCGACAGGGGGGTCTACGAGCAGTACTTC. It translates to CASSADRGVYEQYF.